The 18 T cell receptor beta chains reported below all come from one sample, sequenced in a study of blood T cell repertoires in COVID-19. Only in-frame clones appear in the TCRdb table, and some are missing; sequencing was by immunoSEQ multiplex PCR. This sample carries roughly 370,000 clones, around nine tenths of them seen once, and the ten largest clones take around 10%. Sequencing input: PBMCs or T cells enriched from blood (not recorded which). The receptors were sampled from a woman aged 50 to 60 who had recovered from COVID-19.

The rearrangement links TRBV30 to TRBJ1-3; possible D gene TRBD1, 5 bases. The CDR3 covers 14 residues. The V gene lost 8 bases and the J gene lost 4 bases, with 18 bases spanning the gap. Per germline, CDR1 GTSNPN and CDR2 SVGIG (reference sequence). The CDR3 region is CARMRKGYGNTIYF. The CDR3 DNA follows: TGTGCCCGGATGAGAAAGGGGTACGGAAACACCATATATTTT.

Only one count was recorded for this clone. The CDR3 nucleotides are TGTGCCAGCAGCCTGACAGGGGCTAGCAATCAGCCCCAGCATTTT. It is translated as CASSLTGASNQPQHF. The gene calls are TRBV7-6 and TRBJ1-5; TRBD1 matches at 8 bases. From germline, CDR1 is SGHVS and CDR2 FNYEAQ. V was clipped by 5 bases and J by 0 bases; unmatched bases: 3. The length of the CDR3 is 15 residues.

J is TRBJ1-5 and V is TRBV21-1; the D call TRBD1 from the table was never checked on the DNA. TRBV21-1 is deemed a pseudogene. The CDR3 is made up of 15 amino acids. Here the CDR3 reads CASSKPYRGNQPQHF. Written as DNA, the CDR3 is TGTGCCAGCAGCAAACCCTACAGGGGCAATCAGCCCCAGCATTTT.

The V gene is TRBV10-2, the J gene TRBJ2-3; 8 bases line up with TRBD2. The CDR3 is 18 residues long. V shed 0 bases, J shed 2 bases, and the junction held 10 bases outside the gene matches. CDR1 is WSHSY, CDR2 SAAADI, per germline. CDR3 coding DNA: TGCGCCAGCAGTGAGTCGAGAACGAGCGGGGGCTTCACAGATACGCAGTATTTT. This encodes CASSESRTSGGFTDTQYF.

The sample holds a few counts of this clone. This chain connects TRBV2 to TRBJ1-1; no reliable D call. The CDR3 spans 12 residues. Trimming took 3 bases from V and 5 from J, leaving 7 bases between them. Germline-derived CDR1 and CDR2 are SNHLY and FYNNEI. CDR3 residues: CASSEVETEAFF. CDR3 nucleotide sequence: TGTGCCAGCAGTGAGGTTGAGACTGAAGCTTTCTTT.

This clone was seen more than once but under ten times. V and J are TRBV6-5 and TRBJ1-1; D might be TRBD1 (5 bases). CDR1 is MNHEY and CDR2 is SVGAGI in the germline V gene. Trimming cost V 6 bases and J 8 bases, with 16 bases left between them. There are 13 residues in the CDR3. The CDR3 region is CASSAPTATEAFF. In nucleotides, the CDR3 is TGTGCCAGCAGCGCACCGACAGCGACCGAAGCTTTCTTT.

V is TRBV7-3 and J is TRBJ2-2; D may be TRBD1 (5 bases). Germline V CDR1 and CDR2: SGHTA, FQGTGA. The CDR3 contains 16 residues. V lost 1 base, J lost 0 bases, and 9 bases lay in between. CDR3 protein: CASSLKPQANTGELFF. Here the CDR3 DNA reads TGTGCCAGCAGCTTAAAGCCACAGGCGAACACCGGGGAGCTGTTTTTT. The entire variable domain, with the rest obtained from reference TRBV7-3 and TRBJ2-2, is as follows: GAGVSQTPSNKVTEKGKYVELRCDPISGHTALYWYRQSLGQGPEFLIYFQGTGAADDSGLPNDRFFAVRPEGSVSTLKIQRTERGDSAVYLCASSLKPQANTGELFFGEGSRLTVL.

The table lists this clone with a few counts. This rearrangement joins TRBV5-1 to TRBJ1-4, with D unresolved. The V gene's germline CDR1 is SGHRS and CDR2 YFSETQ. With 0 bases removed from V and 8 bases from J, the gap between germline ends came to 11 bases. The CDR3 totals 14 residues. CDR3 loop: CASSLEGRSEKLFF. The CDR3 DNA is TGCGCCAGCAGCTTGGAAGGGAGGAGCGAAAAACTGTTTTTT.

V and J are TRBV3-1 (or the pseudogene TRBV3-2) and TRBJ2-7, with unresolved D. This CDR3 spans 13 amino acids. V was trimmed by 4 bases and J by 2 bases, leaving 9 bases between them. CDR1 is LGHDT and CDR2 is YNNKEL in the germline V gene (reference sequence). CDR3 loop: CASSPNPAYEQYF. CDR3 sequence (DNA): TGTGCCAGCAGCCCTAACCCTGCCTACGAGCAGTACTTC.

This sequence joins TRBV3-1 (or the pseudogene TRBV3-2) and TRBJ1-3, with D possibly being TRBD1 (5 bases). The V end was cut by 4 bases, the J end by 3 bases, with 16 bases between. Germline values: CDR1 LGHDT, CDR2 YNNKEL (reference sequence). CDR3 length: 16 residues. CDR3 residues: CASSRHHGTDGNTIYF. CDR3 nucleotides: TGTGCCAGCAGCCGGCATCACGGGACTGATGGAAACACCATATATTTT.

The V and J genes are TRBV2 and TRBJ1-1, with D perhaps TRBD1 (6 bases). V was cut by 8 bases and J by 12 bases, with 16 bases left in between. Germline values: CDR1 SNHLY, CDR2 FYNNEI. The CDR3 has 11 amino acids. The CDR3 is CASGRGGPTFF. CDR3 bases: TGTGCCAGCGGGCGGGGGGGGCCGACTTTCTTT.

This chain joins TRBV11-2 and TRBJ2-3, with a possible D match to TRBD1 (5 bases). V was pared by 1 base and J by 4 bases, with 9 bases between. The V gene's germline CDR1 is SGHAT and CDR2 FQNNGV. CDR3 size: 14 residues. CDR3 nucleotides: TGTGCCAGCAGCTTAGCGCAGGGCCCAGATACGCAGTATTTT. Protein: CASSLAQGPDTQYF.

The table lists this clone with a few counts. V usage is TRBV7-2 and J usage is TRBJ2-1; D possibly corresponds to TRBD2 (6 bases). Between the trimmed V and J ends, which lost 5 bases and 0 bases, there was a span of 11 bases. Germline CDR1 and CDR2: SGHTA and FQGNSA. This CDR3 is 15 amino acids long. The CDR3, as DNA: TGTGCCAGCAGCCTCGGGACTCCCTCCTACAATGAGCAGTTCTTC. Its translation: CASSLGTPSYNEQFF.

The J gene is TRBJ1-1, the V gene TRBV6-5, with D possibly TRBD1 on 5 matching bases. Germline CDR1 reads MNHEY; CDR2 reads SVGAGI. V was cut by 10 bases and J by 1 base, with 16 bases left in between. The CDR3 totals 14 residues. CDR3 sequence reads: CATVSAGGNTEAFF. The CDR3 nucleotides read TGTGCCACCGTCTCCGCCGGGGGGAACACTGAAGCTTTCTTT.

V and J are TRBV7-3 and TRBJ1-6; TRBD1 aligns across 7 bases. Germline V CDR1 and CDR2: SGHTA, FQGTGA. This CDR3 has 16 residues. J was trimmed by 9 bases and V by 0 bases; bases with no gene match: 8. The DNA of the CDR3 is TGTGCCAGCAGCTTAACAGGGACAGATCGGAGTTCACCCCTCCACTTT. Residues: CASSLTGTDRSSPLHF.

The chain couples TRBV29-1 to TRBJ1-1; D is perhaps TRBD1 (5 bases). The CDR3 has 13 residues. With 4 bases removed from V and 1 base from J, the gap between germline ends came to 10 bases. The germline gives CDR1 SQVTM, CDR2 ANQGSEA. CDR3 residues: CSVARVQNTEAFF. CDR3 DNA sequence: TGCAGCGTTGCCAGGGTCCAGAACACTGAAGCTTTCTTT.

This CDR3 reads CASSLDTAGYGYTF. The CDR3 nucleotides read TGCGCCAGCAGCTTGGACACCGCAGGCTATGGCTACACCTTC. This chain uses TRBV5-1 with TRBJ1-2; D uncertain. The germline V gene has CDR1 SGHRS and CDR2 YFSETQ. There are 14 residues in the CDR3. With 0 bases removed from V and 4 bases from J, the gap between germline ends came to 10 bases.

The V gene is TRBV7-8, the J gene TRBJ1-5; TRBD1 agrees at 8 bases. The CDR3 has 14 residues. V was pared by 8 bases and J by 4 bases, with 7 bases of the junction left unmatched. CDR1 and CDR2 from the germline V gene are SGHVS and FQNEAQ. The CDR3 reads CASRQGATNQPQHF. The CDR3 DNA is TGTGCCAGCCGTCAGGGGGCCACTAATCAGCCCCAGCATTTT.